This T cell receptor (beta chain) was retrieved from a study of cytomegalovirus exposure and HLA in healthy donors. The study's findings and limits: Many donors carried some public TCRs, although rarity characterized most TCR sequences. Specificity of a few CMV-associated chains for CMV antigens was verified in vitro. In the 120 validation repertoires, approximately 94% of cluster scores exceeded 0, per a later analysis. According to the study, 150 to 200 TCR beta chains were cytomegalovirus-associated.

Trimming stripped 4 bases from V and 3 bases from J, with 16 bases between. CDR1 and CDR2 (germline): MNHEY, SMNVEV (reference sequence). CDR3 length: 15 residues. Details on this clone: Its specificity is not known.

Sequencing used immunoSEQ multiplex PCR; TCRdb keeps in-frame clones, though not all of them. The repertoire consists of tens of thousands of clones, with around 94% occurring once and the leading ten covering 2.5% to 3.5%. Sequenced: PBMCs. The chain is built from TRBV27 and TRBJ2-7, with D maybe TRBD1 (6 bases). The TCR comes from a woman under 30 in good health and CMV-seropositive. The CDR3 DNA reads TGTGCCAGCAGTTCCGGAGGCGTCAGGGGCTACGAGCAGTACTTC. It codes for CASSSGGVRGYEQYF.